The following is a TCR beta chain sequence with its context. Profiling relied on immunoSEQ multiplex PCR, and the TCRdb table lists in-frame clones only, not all of them. The sample has some 77,000 clones; approximately 90% are singletons. The data were taken from a study of blood T cell repertoires in COVID-19. Trimming cost V 8 bases and J 0 bases, with 7 bases left between them. This CDR3 spans 13 amino acids. CDR1 is ENHRY and CDR2 is SYGVKD in the germline V gene. This receptor was taken from a man aged 25-45 years with acute or convalescent COVID-19. The chain employs TRBV10-3 and TRBJ2-2, with D perhaps matching TRBD1 (5 bases). The sample was peripheral blood. CDR3 bases: TGTGCCATCCGGACATCGAACACCGGGGAGCTGTTTTTT. Its protein is CAIRTSNTGELFF.